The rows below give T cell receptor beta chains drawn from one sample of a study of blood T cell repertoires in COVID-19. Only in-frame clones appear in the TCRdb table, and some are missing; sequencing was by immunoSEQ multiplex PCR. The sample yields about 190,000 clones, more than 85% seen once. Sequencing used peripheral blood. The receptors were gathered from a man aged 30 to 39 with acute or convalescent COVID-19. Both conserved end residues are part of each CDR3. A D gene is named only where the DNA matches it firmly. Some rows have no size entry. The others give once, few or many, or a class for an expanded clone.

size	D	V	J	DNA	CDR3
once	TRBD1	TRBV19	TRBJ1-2	TGTGCCAGTAGTACCTCCGGGACAGGGGTCTATGGCTACACCTTC	CASSTSGTGVYGYTF
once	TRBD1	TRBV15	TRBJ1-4	TGTGCCACCAGCAGGACCGCGGACAGGGAGGAAAAACTGTTTTTT	CATSRTADREEKLFF
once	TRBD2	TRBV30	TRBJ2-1	TGTGCCTGGAGTGCCGGGACTAGCGGGAGTGAGCAGTTCTTC	CAWSAGTSGSEQFF
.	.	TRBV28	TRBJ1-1	TGTGCCAGCAGCTGGGCAGATGGTCGGAACACTGAAGCTTTCTTT	CASSWADGRNTEAFF
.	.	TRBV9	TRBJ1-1	TGTGCCAGCAGCCCCTACGAATTTAACACTGAAGCTTTCTTT	CASSPYEFNTEAFF
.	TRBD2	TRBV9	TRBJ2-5	TGTGCCAGCAGCCGGGGGGATAGTCAAGAGACCCAGTACTTC	CASSRGDSQETQYF
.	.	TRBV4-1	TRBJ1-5	TGCGCCAGCAGCCACACATGGAGGGTCGATCAGCCCCAGCATTTT	CASSHTWRVDQPQHF
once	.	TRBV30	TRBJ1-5	TGTGCCTGGAGTCCCCGGGTGACCTATAGCAATCAGCCCCAGCATTTT	CAWSPRVTYSNQPQHF
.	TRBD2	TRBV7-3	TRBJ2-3	TGTGCCAGCAGCTCCGGGCAGGGGACTAGCGTAGTGACAGATACGCAGTATTTT	CASSSGQGTSVVTDTQYF
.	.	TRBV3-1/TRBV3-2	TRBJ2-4	TGTGCCAGCAGCCCACAGGCCAGGGGTGCCAAAAACATTCAGTACTTC	CASSPQARGAKNIQYF
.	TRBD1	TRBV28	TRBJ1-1	TGTGCCAGCAGATCACAGGGGTACGAAGCTTTCTTT	CASRSQGYEAFF
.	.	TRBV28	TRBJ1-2	TGTGCCAGCAGTTTCCAATATGGCTACACCTTC	CASSFQYGYTF
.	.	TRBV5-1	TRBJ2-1	TGCGCCAGCAGCGCACTGGGCCCGGTTGAGCAGTTCTTC	CASSALGPVEQFF
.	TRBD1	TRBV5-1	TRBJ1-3	TGCGCCAGCAGCCCTCTGAGACAGGGGAGAAACACCATATATTTT	CASSPLRQGRNTIYF
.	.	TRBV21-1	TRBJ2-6	TGTGCCAGCAGCAAAGCGCTTTTAGGGGGAGTTGGGGCCAACGTCCTGACTTTC	CASSKALLGGVGANVLTF
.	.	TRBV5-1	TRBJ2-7	TGCGCCAGCAGCTTGACAGGAAGGGACGAGCAGTACTTC	CASSLTGRDEQYF
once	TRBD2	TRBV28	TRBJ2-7	TGTGCCAGCAGTCTCCCCCTGGGCGGGGGTACCTACGAGCAGTACTTC	CASSLPLGGGTYEQYF
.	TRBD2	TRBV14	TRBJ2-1	TGTGCCAGCAGCCAAGGACTAGCGGGGGCCAGACGCGGCAATGAGCAGTTCTTC	CASSQGLAGARRGNEQFF
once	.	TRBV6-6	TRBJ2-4	TGTGCCAGCAGTTCTCCGGGAAAAAACATTCAGTACTTC	CASSSPGKNIQYF
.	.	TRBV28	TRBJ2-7	TGTGCCAGCAGCATACCTACAGTCGGGGTCTACGAGCAGTACTTC	CASSIPTVGVYEQYF
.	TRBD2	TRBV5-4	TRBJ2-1	TGTGCCAGCAGCTTTGTCACTAGCGGGGGGTTAGAGCAGTTCTTC	CASSFVTSGGLEQFF
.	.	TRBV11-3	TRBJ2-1	TGTGCCAGCAGCTTAGTCGGCGGGACGGATGTTGAGCAGTTCTTC	CASSLVGGTDVEQFF
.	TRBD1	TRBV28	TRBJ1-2	TGTGCCAGCAGTATACAGGGGAGCTATGGCTACACCTTC	CASSIQGSYGYTF
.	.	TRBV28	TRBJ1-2	TGTGCCAGCAGTTTAGGGACTGGGCTAAACTATGGCTACACCTTC	CASSLGTGLNYGYTF
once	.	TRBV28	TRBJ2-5	TGTGCCAGCAATTCTAGGTTTACCCAGTACTTC	CASNSRFTQYF
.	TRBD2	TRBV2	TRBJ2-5	TGTGCCAGCAGTGAAGCGCCTCACGACGGCGGGGGTTCCCAAGAGACCCAGTACTTC	CASSEAPHDGGGSQETQYF
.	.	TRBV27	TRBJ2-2	TGTGCCAGCAGTTTATCCCGGGGGACCCTCACCGGGGAGCTGTTTTTT	CASSLSRGTLTGELFF
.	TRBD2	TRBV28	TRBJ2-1	TGTGCCAGCAGTCCCGGGACTAGCGGGGAGAGTCGGCAGTTCTTC	CASSPGTSGESRQFF
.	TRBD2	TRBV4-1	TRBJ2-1	TGCGCCAGCAGCCAAACTAGCGGGAGGTTGAATGAGCAGTTCTTC	CASSQTSGRLNEQFF
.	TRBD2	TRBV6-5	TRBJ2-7	TGTGCCAGCACCCTCGTGACTAGCGGGGGGTACGAGCAGTACTTC	CASTLVTSGGYEQYF
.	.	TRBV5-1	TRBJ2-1	TGCGCCAGCAGCTTGGCCATCAACCCCCGGGGCTCCTACAATGAGCAGTTCTTC	CASSLAINPRGSYNEQFF
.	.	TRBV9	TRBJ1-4	TGTGCCAGCAGCGGTCCGTTTGGTACACCTGCTAATGAAAAACTGTTTTTT	CASSGPFGTPANEKLFF
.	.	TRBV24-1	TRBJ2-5	TGTGCCACCAGTGACCCAGGACACCTGGAGGAGACCCAGTACTTC	CATSDPGHLEETQYF
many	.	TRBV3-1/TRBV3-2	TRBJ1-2	TGTGCCAGCAGCCAAGATTTTTCTACTAGCTATGGCTACACCTTC	CASSQDFSTSYGYTF
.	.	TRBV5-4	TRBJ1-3	TGTGCCAGCAGCTTGGCCAGAAGCTCTGGAAACACCATATATTTT	CASSLARSSGNTIYF
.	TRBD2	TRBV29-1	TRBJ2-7	TGCAGCGTCGGGACTAGCGGGGATGGTCAGGAGCAGTACTTC	CSVGTSGDGQEQYF
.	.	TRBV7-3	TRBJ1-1	TGTGCCAGCAGCTCCTCGGGGTTCGGCAGGGGGAACACTGAAGCTTTCTTT	CASSSSGFGRGNTEAFF
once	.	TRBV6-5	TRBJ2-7	TGTGCCAGCAGTTACGACAGAAGGTCTCACGAGCAGTACTTC	CASSYDRRSHEQYF
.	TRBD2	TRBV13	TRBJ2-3	TGTGCCAGCAGCTTAAGGCGGGGGGGCCCCCTGGATACGCAGTATTTT	CASSLRRGGPLDTQYF
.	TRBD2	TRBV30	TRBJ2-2	TGTGCCGCAGGATCCGGGGGGGCATGGAACACCGGGGAGCTGTTTTTT	CAAGSGGAWNTGELFF
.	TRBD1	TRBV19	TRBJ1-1	TGTGCCAGTAGCCCACAGGGGGGGTCCACTGAAGCTTTCTTT	CASSPQGGSTEAFF
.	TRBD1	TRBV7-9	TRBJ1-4	TGTGCCAGCAGTTCATACCCGGGACAGGGCCCGAGGAATGAAAAACTGTTTTTT	CASSSYPGQGPRNEKLFF
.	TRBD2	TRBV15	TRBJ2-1	TGTGCCACCAGCCCCGTAGCGGGGGCCTATGAGCAGTTCTTC	CATSPVAGAYEQFF
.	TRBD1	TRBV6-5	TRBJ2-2	TGTGCCAGCAGGCTAGGGGGCTCGAACACCGGGGAGCTGTTTTTT	CASRLGGSNTGELFF
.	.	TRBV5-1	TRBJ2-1	TGCGCCAGCAGCTTGGGGACTACATACAATGAGCAGTTCTTC	CASSLGTTYNEQFF
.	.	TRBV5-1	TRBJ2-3	TGCGCCAGCAACTTCAGGGTCCAAGATACGCAGTATTTT	CASNFRVQDTQYF
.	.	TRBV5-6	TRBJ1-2	TGTGCCAGCAGCTCCCTGGGGAGGGTTTGGGGCTACACCTTC	CASSSLGRVWGYTF
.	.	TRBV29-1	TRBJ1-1	TGCAGCGTTCGGGAAAAGGGAACGGCCACTGAAGCTTTCTTT	CSVREKGTATEAFF
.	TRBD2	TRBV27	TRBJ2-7	TGTGCCAGCAGTCGATCTCGGCTAGCGGGAGCCCACGAGCAGTACTTC	CASSRSRLAGAHEQYF
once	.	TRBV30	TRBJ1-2	TGTGCCTGGAGTGACCACTTTAACTATGGCTACACCTTC	CAWSDHFNYGYTF
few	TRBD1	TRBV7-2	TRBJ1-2	TGTGCCAGCAGCTCCTGGACAGGGGGGTTTTATGGCTACACCTTC	CASSSWTGGFYGYTF
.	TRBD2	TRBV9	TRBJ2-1	TGTGCCAGCAGCGTAGGGGGTAGCGGGGCCCTGGGCAATGAGCAGTTCTTC	CASSVGGSGALGNEQFF
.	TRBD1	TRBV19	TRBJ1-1	TGTGCCAGTAGTAAGACAGGGGCCCAGAACACTGAAGCTTTCTTT	CASSKTGAQNTEAFF
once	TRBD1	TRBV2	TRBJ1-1	TGTGCCAGGCTCCCCAGACAGGGTACGGGTTACACTGAAGCTTTCTTT	CARLPRQGTGYTEAFF
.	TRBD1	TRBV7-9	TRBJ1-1	TGTGCCAGCAGCCTCGGGACAGTACCAGTGAACACTGAAGCTTTCTTT	CASSLGTVPVNTEAFF
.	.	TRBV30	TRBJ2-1	TGTGCCTGGAGTGTTATTACAGCCAATGAGCAGTTCTTC	CAWSVITANEQFF
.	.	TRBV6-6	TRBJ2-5	TGTGCCAGCAGCGGGGGTGCGGAGACCCAGTACTTC	CASSGGAETQYF
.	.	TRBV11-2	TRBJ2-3	TGTGCCAGCAACCTATTAGGGGATCATACGCAGTATTTT	CASNLLGDHTQYF
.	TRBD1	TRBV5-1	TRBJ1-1	TGCGCCAGCAGCGCCTGGGACAGCGGGAACACTGAAGCTTTCTTT	CASSAWDSGNTEAFF
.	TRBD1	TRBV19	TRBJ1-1	TGTGCCAGTAGTCATCCCCGGACAGGGCCGAACACTGAAGCTTTCTTT	CASSHPRTGPNTEAFF